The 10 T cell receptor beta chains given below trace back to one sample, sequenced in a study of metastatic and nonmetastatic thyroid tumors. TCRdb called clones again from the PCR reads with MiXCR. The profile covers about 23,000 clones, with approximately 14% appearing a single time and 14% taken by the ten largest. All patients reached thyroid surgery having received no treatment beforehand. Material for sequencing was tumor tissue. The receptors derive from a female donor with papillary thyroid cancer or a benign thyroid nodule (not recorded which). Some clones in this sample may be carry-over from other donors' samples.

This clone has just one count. CDR3 in amino acids: CSAEPGQGNQPQHF. As DNA, the CDR3 is TGCAGTGCAGAACCGGGACAGGGCAATCAGCCCCAGCATTTT. The chain carries TRBV20-1 and TRBJ1-5, with 8 bases identical to TRBD1. Per germline, CDR1 DFQATT and CDR2 SNEGSKA (reference sequence). The CDR3 runs 14 residues. V was pared by 6 bases and J by 2 bases, with 6 bases of the junction left unmatched.

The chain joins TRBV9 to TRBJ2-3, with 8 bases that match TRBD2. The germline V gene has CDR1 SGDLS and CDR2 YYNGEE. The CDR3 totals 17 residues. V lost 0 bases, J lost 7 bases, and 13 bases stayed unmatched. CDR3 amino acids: CASSVGSGGGYLNTQYF. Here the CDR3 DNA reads TGTGCCAGCAGCGTAGGAAGTGGCGGGGGGTATTTAAATACGCAGTATTTT.

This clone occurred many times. The CDR3 spells CASMITTGTNQPQHF. The CDR3 DNA is TGTGCCAGCATGATAACGACGGGAACCAATCAGCCCCAGCATTTT. This sequence joins TRBV6-1 and TRBJ1-5; D ambiguous. Germline CDR1 is MNHNS and CDR2 is SASEGT. The CDR3 has 15 residues. The V gene lost 7 bases and the J gene lost 3 bases, with 16 bases spanning the gap.

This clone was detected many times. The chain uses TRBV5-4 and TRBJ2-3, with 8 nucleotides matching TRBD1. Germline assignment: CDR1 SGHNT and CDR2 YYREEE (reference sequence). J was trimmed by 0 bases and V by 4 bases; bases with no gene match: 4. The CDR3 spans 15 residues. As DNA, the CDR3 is TGTGCCAGCAGCACACGGACAGGGAGCACAGATACGCAGTATTTT. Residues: CASSTRTGSTDTQYF.

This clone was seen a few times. CDR3 residues: CASSLSGNSPLHF. The CDR3 DNA reads as TGTGCCAGCAGTTTATCTGGAAATTCACCCCTCCACTTT. The chain carries TRBV28 and TRBJ1-6; D is uncertain. CDR1 is MDHEN, CDR2 SYDVKM, per germline. Trimming removed 1 base from V and 7 bases from J, with 5 bases in between. The CDR3 is made up of 13 amino acids.

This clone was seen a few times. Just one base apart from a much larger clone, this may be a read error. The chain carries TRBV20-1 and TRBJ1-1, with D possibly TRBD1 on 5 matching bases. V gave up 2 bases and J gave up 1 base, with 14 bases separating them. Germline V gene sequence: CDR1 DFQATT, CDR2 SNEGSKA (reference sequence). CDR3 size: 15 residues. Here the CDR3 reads CSARRASGGNTEAFF. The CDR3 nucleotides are TGCAGTGCTAGAAGGGCCTCGGGGGGGAACACTGAAGCTTTCTTT.

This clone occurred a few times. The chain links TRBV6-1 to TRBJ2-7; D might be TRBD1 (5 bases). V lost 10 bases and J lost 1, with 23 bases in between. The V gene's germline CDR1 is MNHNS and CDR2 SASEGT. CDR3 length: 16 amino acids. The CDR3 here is CAIGSGRLVASYEQYF. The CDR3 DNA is TGTGCCATCGGGTCAGGGCGGCTAGTGGCTTCCTACGAGCAGTACTTC.

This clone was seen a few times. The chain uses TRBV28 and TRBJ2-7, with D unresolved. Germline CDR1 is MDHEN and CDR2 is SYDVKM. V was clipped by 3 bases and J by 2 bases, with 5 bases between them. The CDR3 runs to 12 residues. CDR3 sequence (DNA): TGTGCCAGCAGTTTTGGGGCCTACGAGCAGTACTTC. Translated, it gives CASSFGAYEQYF.

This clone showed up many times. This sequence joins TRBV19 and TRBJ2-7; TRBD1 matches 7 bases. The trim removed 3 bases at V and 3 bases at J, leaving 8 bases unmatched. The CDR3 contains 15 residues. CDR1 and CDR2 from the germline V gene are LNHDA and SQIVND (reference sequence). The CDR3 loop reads CASSIRGTADYEQYF. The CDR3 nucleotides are TGTGCCAGTAGTATTAGGGGGACAGCAGACTACGAGCAGTACTTC.

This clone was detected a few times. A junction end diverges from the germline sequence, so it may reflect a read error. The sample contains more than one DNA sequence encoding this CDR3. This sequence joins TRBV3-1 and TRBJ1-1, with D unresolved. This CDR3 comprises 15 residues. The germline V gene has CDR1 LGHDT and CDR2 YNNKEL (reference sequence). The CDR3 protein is CASSHLGSPNTEAFF. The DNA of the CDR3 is TGTGCCAGCAGCCACTTAGGGTCCCCAAACACCGAAGCTTTCTTT. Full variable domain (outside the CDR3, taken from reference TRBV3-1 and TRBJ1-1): DTAVSQTPKYLVTQMGNDKSIKCEQNLGHDTMYWYKQDSKKFLKIMFSYNNKELIINETVPNRFSPKSPDKAHLNLHINSLELGDSAVYFCASSHLGSPNTEAFFGQGTRLTVV.